This is a list of T cell receptor beta chains from one sample in a study of blood T cells in healthy people across ages. Using its own MiXCR run on the 5' RACE reads, TCRdb lists one record per CDR3 protein. The data show roughly 680,000 distinct CDR3 sequences, 45% to 50% seen once. The sample consisted of blood. The source is a woman in her sixties or seventies in good health. The CDR3 runs from the conserved cysteine through the conserved F or W. D genes are given only for firm matches. Expanded clones get a size class; other rows say once, few or many, or leave the size out.

cdr3_nt	cdr3_aa	d_call	clone_size	v_call	j_call
TGCAGTGCTACCCTGGGACTAGCGGGAGGGCAACAGTTCTTC	CSATLGLAGGQQFF	TRBD2	few	TRBV20-1	TRBJ2-1
TGTGCCAGCAGTGAATCCCCGGGACAGGCTAACTATGGCTACACCTTC	CASSESPGQANYGYTF	TRBD1	few	TRBV25-1	TRBJ1-2
TGCGCCAGCAGCTTGGGGGATCGATACAATGAGCAGTTCTTC	CASSLGDRYNEQFF	NA	many	TRBV5-1	TRBJ2-1
TGTGCCAGCAGCCAAGATCAGACCACCTACAATGAGCAGTTCTTC	CASSQDQTTYNEQFF	NA	few	TRBV3-1	TRBJ2-1
TGTGCCACCAGTCCCGGGACAGGGACCGATAACTATGGCTACACCTTC	CATSPGTGTDNYGYTF	TRBD1	NA	TRBV10-3	TRBJ1-2
TGTGCCACCAGCAGAGTTCACACCGGGGACGAGCAGTACTTC	CATSRVHTGDEQYF	NA	few	TRBV15	TRBJ2-7
TGCAGTGCTAGAGATGACGCGGGAAGAGGCTACAATGAGCAGTTCTTC	CSARDDAGRGYNEQFF	NA	NA	TRBV20-1	TRBJ2-1
TGTGCCAGCAGCCACCTAAGCTCCTACGAGCAGTACTTC	CASSHLSSYEQYF	NA	NA	TRBV14	TRBJ2-7
TGTGCCAGCAGTCAAACAGGGGGCCCTGAAGCTTTCTTT	CASSQTGGPEAFF	TRBD1	few	TRBV28	TRBJ1-1
TGTGCCAGCAGCCGACTAGCGGGCCTAAAACGAGCATCCTACGAGCAGTACTTC	CASSRLAGLKRASYEQYF	TRBD2	few	TRBV7-2	TRBJ2-7
TGTGCCAGCAGTCCTCTTTTAGGAAATGAGCAGTACTTC	CASSPLLGNEQYF	NA	NA	TRBV6-5	TRBJ2-7
TGTGCCAGCAGTGACAGAACCGGGACAGCTCTCTATGGCTACACCTTC	CASSDRTGTALYGYTF	TRBD1	NA	TRBV27	TRBJ1-2
TGTGCCAGCAGCCAAATGGCTGGGACGGACACCGGGGAGCTGTTTTTT	CASSQMAGTDTGELFF	NA	NA	TRBV4-2	TRBJ2-2
TGTGCCAGCAGTTGGGTGAACCCGCGCGGTGAGCAGTTCTTC	CASSWVNPRGEQFF	NA	NA	TRBV27	TRBJ2-1
TGTGCCAGCAGCTCGGGACAGCCGCGAAAAGAGACCCAGTACTTC	CASSSGQPRKETQYF	TRBD1	NA	TRBV11-2	TRBJ2-5
TGTGCCAGCTGCGCCGCGTCCGGGACAGGGAATGAAAAACTGTTTTTT	CASCAASGTGNEKLFF	TRBD1	once	TRBV6-1	TRBJ1-4
TGTGCCACCAGCACCGATTTTCGGGATACGCAGTATTTT	CATSTDFRDTQYF	NA	NA	TRBV15	TRBJ2-3
TGTGCCAGCAAAAAGGGGGCGGGGGATCAGCCCCAGCATTTT	CASKKGAGDQPQHF	TRBD1	few	TRBV27	TRBJ1-5